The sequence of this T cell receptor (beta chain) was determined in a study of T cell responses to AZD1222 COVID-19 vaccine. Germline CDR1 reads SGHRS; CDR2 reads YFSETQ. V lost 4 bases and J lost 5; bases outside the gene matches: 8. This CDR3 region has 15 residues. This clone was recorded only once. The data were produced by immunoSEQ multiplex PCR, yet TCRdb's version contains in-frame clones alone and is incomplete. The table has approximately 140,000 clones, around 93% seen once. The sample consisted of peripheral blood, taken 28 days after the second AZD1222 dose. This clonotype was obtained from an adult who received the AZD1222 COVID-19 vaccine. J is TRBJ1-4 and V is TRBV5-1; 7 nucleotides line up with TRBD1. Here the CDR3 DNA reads TGCGCCAGCAGCACCACGGGACAGCAAAATGAAAAACTGTTTTTT. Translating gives CASSTTGQQNEKLFF.